This T cell receptor beta chain was obtained from a study of blood T cells in healthy people across ages. A second PCR, run for roughly 6 to 11 cycles, used a sample-barcoded 5' primer plus a J-beta primer mix. TCRdb processed the 5' RACE reads anew with MiXCR; each CDR3 protein has one entry. Of hundreds of thousands of distinct CDR3 sequences in the sample, more than 25% were seen once. General study results and limits: A roughly linear fall in TCR beta diversity per million T cells was seen with increasing age. Long-lived donors exceeded aged donors in naive CD4+ cells and diversity.

This clonotype was picked up a small number of times. What it binds is unknown. The sample taken for sequencing was blood. This TCR came from a woman older than 75 in good health.

The CDR3 sequence is CASSLSIGTGDYYTF. CDR3 DNA: TGTGCCAGCAGCTTATCGATCGGGACAGGAGATTACTACACCTTC. This sequence joins TRBV7-2 and TRBJ1-2; 8 bases fit TRBD1. CDR3 length equals 15 residues. The J segment lost 10 bases and the V segment lost 2 bases, leaving 12 bases of the junction unmatched. Per germline, CDR1 SGHTA and CDR2 FQGNSA.